This TCR beta chain was documented in a study of metastatic and nonmetastatic thyroid tumors. At the level of the study: Peripheral blood and tumor or nodule samples from malignant and benign thyroid patients were compared.

Every patient was untreated before thyroid surgery. This clone is labeled medium-sized. TCRdb recomputed clones from the PCR reads via MiXCR. Altogether tens of thousands of clones are present, around an eighth being singletons, with the ten largest covering roughly 24%. CDR1 is MNHEY and CDR2 is SVGAGI in the germline V gene. CDR3 size: 17 residues. Trimming removed 0 bases from V and 2 bases from J; junction bases left unmatched: 9. The origin of this receptor is a female donor with papillary thyroid cancer or a benign thyroid nodule (not recorded which). Some clones in this sample may be carry-over from other donors' samples. The specimen sequenced was blood. V and J are TRBV6-5 and TRBJ1-2; 7 bases are shared with TRBD1. The CDR3, as DNA: TGTGCCAGCAGTTACTCGAGGCAGGGGGTTGGGAACTATGGCTACACCTTC. It codes for CASSYSRQGVGNYGYTF.